The clone carrying this TCR beta chain has only a few counts. Its specificity is not known. The data were taken from a study of metastatic and nonmetastatic thyroid tumors. General study points: According to reports, the diversity of TCR beta was significantly higher in malignant thyroid tumors than in benign nodules, and this held in both blood and tumor samples.

The CDR3 contains 14 residues. Germline V lookup: CDR1 DFQATT, CDR2 SNEGSKA (reference sequence). The J segment lost 3 bases and the V segment lost 0 bases, leaving 3 bases of the junction unmatched. Thyroid surgery was performed in patients who had received no treatment beforehand. TCRdb re-called clones from the PCR reads using MiXCR. This table has tens of thousands of clones, 15% to 20% appearing once. The sequence came from a female donor with papillary thyroid cancer or a benign thyroid nodule (not recorded which). Some clones in this sample may be carry-over from other donors' samples. This rearrangement joins TRBV20-1 to TRBJ1-1; 8 bases match TRBD1. Sequencing input: blood. The CDR3 protein is CSARDQGADTEAFF. The CDR3 nucleotides are TGCAGTGCTAGAGATCAGGGGGCGGACACTGAAGCTTTCTTT.